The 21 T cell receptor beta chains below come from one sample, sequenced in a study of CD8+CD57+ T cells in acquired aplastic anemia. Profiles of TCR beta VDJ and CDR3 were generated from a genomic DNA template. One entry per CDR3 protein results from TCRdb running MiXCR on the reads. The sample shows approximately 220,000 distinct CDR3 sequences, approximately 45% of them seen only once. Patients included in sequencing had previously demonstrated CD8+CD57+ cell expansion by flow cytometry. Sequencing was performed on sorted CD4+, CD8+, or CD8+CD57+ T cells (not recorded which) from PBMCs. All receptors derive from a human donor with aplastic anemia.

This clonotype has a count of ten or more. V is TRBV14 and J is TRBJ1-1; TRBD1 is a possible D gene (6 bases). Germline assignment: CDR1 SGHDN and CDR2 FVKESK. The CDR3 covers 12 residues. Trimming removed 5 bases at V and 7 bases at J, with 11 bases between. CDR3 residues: CASSDGQREAFF. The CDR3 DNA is TGTGCCAGCAGCGATGGACAGCGTGAAGCTTTCTTT. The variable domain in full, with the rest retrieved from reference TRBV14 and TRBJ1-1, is EAGVTQFPSHSVIEKGQTVTLRCDPISGHDNLYWYRRVMGKEIKFLLHFVKESKQDESGMPNNRFLAERTGGTYSTLKVQPAELEDSGVYFCASSDGQREAFFGQGTRLTVV.

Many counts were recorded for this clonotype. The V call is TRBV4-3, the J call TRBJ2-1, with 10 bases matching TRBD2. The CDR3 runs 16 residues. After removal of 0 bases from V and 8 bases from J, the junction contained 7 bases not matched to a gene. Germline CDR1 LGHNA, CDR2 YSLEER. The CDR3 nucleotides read TGCGCCAGCAGCCAAGATTGGAGCGGGGGGGCAGATGAGCAGTTCTTC. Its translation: CASSQDWSGGADEQFF.

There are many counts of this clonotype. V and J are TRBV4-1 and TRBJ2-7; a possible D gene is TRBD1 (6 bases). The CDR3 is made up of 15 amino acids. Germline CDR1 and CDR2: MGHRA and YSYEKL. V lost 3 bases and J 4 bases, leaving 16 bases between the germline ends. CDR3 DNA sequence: TGCGCCAGCAGCCATATCCCGGGACAAGTATACGAGCAGTACTTC. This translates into CASSHIPGQVYEQYF.

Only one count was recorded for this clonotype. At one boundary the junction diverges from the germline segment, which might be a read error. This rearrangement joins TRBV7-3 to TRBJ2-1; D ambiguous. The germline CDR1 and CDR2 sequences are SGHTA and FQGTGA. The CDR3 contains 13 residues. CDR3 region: CASSLTSYNEKFF. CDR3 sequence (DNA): TGTGCCAGCAGCTTAACCTCCTACAATGAGAAGTTCTTC.

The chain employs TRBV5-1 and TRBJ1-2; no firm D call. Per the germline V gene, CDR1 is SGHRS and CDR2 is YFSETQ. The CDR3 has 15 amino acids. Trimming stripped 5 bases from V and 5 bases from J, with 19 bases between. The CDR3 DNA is TGCGCCAGCAGGGCGGATACGGCCAGTTTGTATGGCTACACCTTC. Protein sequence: CASRADTASLYGYTF.

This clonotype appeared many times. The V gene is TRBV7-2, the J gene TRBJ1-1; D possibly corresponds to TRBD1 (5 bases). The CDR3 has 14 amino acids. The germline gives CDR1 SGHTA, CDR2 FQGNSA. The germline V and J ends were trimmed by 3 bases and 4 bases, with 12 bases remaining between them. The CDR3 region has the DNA TGTGCCAGCAGCTTCCCGGGACCGCTCACTGAAGCTTTCTTT. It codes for CASSFPGPLTEAFF.

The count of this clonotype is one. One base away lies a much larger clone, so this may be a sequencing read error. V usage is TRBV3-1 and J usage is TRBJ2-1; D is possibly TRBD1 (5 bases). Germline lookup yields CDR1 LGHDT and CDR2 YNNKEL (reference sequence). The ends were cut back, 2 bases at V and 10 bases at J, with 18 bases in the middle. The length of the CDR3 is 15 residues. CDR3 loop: CASSQSPSGLNEQFF. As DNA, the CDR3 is TGTGCCAGCAGCCAATCCCCCTCAGGGTTAAACGAGCAGTTCTTC.

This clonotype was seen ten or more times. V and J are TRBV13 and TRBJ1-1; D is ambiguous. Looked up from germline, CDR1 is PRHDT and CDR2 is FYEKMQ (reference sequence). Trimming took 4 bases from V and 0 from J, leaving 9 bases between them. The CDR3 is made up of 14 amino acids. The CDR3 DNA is TGTGCCAGCAGCTCAACCGGGGTGAACACTGAAGCTTTCTTT. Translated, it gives CASSSTGVNTEAFF.

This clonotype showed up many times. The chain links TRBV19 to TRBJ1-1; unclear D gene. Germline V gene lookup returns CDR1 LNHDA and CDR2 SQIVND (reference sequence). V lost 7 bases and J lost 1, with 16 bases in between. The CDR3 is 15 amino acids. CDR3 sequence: CASTLGREGNTEAFF. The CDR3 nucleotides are TGTGCCAGTACCCTGGGGAGGGAAGGGAACACTGAAGCTTTCTTT.

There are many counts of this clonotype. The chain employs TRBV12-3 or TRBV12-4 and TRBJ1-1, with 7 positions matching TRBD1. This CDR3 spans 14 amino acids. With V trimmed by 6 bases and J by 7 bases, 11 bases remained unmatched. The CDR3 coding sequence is TGTGCCAGCAGGGCGACAGGGTGGTATAGTGAAGCTTTCTTT. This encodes CASRATGWYSEAFF.

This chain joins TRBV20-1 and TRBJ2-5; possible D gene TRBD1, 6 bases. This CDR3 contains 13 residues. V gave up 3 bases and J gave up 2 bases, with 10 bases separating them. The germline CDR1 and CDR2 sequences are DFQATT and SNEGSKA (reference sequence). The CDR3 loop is CSASRTAQETQYF. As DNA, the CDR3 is TGCAGTGCTAGTAGGACAGCGCAAGAGACCCAGTACTTC.

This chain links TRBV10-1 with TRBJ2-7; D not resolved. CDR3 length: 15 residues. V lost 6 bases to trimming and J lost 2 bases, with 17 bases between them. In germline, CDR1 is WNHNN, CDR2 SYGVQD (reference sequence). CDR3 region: CASSLNHTWPYEQYF. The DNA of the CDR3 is TGCGCCAGCAGCTTGAACCATACTTGGCCCTACGAGCAGTACTTC.

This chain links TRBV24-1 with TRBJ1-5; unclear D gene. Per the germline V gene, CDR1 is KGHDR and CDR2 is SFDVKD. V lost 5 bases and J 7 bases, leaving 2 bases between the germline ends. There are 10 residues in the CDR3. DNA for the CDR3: TGTGCCACCAGTGTCCAGCCCCAGCATTTT. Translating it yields CATSVQPQHF.

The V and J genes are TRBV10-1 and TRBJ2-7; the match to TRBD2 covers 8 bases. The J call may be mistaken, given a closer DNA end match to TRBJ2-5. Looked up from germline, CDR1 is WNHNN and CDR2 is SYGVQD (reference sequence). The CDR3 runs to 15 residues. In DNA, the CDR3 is TGCGCCAGCAGTGACTCGGGGGGGCTAAAGGAGACCCAGTACTTC. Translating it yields CASSDSGGLKETQYF.

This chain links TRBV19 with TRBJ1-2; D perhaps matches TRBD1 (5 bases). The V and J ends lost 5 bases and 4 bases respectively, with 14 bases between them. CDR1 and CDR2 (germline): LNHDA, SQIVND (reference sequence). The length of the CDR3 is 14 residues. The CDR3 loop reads CASSSLRGFYGYTF. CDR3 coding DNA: TGTGCCAGTAGTTCTCTCCGGGGGTTCTATGGCTACACCTTC.

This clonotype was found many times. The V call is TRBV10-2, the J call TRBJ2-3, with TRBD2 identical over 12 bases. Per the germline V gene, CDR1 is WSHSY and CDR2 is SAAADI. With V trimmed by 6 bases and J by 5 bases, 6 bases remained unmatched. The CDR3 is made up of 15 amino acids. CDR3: CASSLAGGPVDTQYF. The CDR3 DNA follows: TGCGCCAGCAGCCTAGCGGGGGGGCCAGTAGATACGCAGTATTTT.

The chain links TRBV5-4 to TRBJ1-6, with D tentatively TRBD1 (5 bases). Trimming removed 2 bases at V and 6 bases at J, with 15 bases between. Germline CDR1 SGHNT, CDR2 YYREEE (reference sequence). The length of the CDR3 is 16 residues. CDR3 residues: CASSFGAGQRNSPLHF. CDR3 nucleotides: TGTGCCAGCAGCTTTGGGGCGGGGCAGCGTAATTCACCCCTCCACTTT.

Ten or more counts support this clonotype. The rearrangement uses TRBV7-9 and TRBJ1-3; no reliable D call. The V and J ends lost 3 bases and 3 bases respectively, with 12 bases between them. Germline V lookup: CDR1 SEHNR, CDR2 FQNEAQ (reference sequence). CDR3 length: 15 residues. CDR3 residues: CASSFVLGIGNTIYF. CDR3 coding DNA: TGTGCCAGCAGCTTTGTTTTAGGAATTGGAAACACCATATATTTT.

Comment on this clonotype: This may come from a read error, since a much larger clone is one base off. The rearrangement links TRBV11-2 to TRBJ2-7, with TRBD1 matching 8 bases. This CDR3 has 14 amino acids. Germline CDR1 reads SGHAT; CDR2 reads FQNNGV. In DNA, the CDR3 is TGTGCCAGCAGCACCTGGGACAGGACCTACGGGCAGTACTTC. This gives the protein CASSTWDRTYGQYF.

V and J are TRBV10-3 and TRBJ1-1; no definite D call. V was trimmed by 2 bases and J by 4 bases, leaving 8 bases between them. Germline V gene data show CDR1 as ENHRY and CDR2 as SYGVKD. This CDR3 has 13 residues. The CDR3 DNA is TGTGCCATCAGTGAGGGGGAGGTCACTGAAGCTTTCTTT. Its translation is CAISEGEVTEAFF.

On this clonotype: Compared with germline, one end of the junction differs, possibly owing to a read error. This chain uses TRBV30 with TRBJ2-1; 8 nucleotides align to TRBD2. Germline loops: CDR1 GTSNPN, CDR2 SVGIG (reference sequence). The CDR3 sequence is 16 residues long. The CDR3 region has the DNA TGTGCCTGGAGTGTCAACCTCGGGGGGGCCTACAATGAGCAGCTCTTC. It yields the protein CAWSVNLGGAYNEQLF.